Listed below are T cell receptor beta chains from one sample, sequenced in a study of CDR3 diversity in severe acne. TCRdb processed the PCR reads anew with MiXCR; each CDR3 protein has one entry. The table lists around 94,000 distinct CDR3 sequences, roughly 51% of them singletons. The sample consisted of blood. The receptors shown here come from a male donor with acne. Both conserved end residues are part of each CDR3. A D gene is named only where the DNA matches it firmly. Clone size is shown for a subset of rows, as once, few, many or a class of expanded clone.

d_call clone_size j_call v_call cdr3_nt cdr3_aa
TRBD1 once TRBJ1-2 TRBV3-1 TGTGCCAGCAGCCAAGGGGGAGCAGGGGGCGTTTACTATGGCTACACCTTC CASSQGGAGGVYYGYTF
NA NA TRBJ2-1 TRBV24-1 TGTGCCACCAGTGATTACTCTCCGAATGAGCAGTTCTTC CATSDYSPNEQFF
TRBD2 few TRBJ2-5 TRBV15 TGTGCCACCAGCAGAGAGCATAGCGGGATCGTTGAAGAGACCCAGTACTTC CATSREHSGIVEETQYF
TRBD1 medium-sized TRBJ2-5 TRBV19 TGTGCCAGTAGTGGGAGACAGGGCTTGCAAGAGACCCAGTACTTC CASSGRQGLQETQYF
TRBD1 few TRBJ1-2 TRBV7-6 TGTGCCAGCAGCCCCGGGACAGGTCGTGGCTACACCTTC CASSPGTGRGYTF
NA many TRBJ2-7 TRBV12-3/TRBV12-4 TGTGCCAGCAGTGGATATTACGAGCAGTACTTC CASSGYYEQYF
NA NA TRBJ2-5 TRBV24-1 TGTGCCACCAGTGATTCGCGCAGGGGTGGAGAGACCCAGTACTTC CATSDSRRGGETQYF
NA many TRBJ2-6 TRBV2 TGTGCCAGCCTCCCTTGGGGCTCGACTGGGGCCAACGTCCTGACTTTC CASLPWGSTGANVLTF
NA NA TRBJ2-7 TRBV12-3/TRBV12-4 TGTGCCAGCAGCGGGGGTTACCGTTCCTACGAGCAGTACTTC CASSGGYRSYEQYF
NA NA TRBJ2-7 TRBV20-1 TGCAGTGCTAGAGAGTTTAGGGAGCAGTACTTC CSAREFREQYF
TRBD2 NA TRBJ2-7 TRBV9 TGTGCCAGCAGCCCTCCTAGCGGGTCCCCCTACGAGCAGTACTTC CASSPPSGSPYEQYF
NA many TRBJ1-1 TRBV11-2 TGTGCCAGCAGCCAGGATCGGGGAAACACTGAAGCTTTCTTT CASSQDRGNTEAFF
NA many TRBJ1-5 TRBV10-2 TGCGCCAGCAGTGAGTCGAGGGTAGGGCCCCAGCATTTT CASSESRVGPQHF
NA NA TRBJ2-7 TRBV16 TGTGCCAGCAGCCAAGGAGCAGGCCCGTACGAGCAGTACTTC CASSQGAGPYEQYF
NA few TRBJ2-2 TRBV6-6 TGTGCCAGCAGTCCCCTCGGCGGGACCGGGGAGCTGTTTTTT CASSPLGGTGELFF
TRBD2 many TRBJ2-5 TRBV12-3/TRBV12-4 TGTGCCAGCAGCGCCGGGGACTATTCCCAAGAGACCCAGTACTTC CASSAGDYSQETQYF
NA NA TRBJ1-4 TRBV28 TGTGCCAGCACCAGGAGTTCTAATGAAAAACTGTTTTTT CASTRSSNEKLFF
TRBD1 NA TRBJ1-6 TRBV20-1 TGCAGTGCTAGAGTCCCCTCCGGGACAGCCTATTCACCCCTCCACTTT CSARVPSGTAYSPLHF
NA few TRBJ2-7 TRBV15 TGTGCCACCAGCACCATACCCGGCGGGTGGGAGCAGTACTTC CATSTIPGGWEQYF
NA NA TRBJ1-3 TRBV15 TGTGCCACCAGCAGAGAGTCCTCAGACACCATATATTTT CATSRESSDTIYF
NA NA TRBJ1-5 TRBV7-9 TGTGCCAGCAGCTTAGGCCCTCAGCCCCAGCATTTT CASSLGPQPQHF
NA many TRBJ1-6 TRBV20-1 TGCAGTTCCGGTTGGAATTCACCCCTCCACTTT CSSGWNSPLHF
NA NA TRBJ1-2 TRBV2 TGTGCCAGCAGTGATTTGGATACAGCGGGCTATGGCTACACCTTC CASSDLDTAGYGYTF
TRBD2 NA TRBJ2-7 TRBV4-1 TGCGCCAGCAGCCAAGAGGATAGAACTAGCGGGAGGGGCGTATACGAGCAGTACTTC CASSQEDRTSGRGVYEQYF
TRBD1 NA TRBJ2-2 TRBV19 TGTGCCAGTAGTACCGACAGGGTCGACACCGGGGAGCTGTTTTTT CASSTDRVDTGELFF
NA many TRBJ2-3 TRBV10-1 TGCGCCAGCAGTGATGGTGGCACAGATACGCAGTATTTT CASSDGGTDTQYF
NA NA TRBJ1-2 TRBV10-3 TGTGCCATCAGTGAGACCACCTCGGACTATGGCTACACCTTC CAISETTSDYGYTF
NA few TRBJ1-2 TRBV28 TGTGCCAGCAGTCCAGGGATCGCCTATGGCTACACCTTC CASSPGIAYGYTF
NA NA TRBJ2-5 TRBV15 TGTGCCACCAGCAGAGATCCGACAGGGAGGTGGAAAGAGACCCAGTACTTC CATSRDPTGRWKETQYF
TRBD2 NA TRBJ2-1 TRBV25-1 TGTGCCATCCCGGGACTAGCGGGAGTGGGCAATGAGCAGTTCTTC CAIPGLAGVGNEQFF